Listed here are 24 T cell receptor beta chains from one sample, sequenced in a study of tumor-infiltrating lymphocytes in primary liver carcinoma. Unsorted whole blood supplied the RNA, and germline DNA was extracted too. TCR beta cDNA came from roughly 450 ng total RNA, primed with a constant-region primer. TCR beta libraries came from three nested multiplex PCR rounds using slightly modified ARM-PCR. The first two PCR rounds used TRBV1-TRBV30 primers with a Cbeta primer, approximately 10 cycles each. TCRdb processed the multiplex PCR reads anew with MiXCR; each CDR3 protein has one entry. This sample has 300,000 to 350,000 distinct CDR3 sequences; less than 65% occur once, and the top ten carry 6.5%. Sequencing was carried out using peripheral blood. The source is a man aged 40-55 years with primary liver carcinoma and hepatitis B virus infection.

CDR3 protein: CASSLRAGGAYEQYF. The CDR3 DNA is TGTGCCAGCAGTTTACGGGCAGGGGGGGCCTACGAGCAGTACTTC. The chain couples TRBV28 to TRBJ2-7; D is possibly TRBD1 or TRBD2 (7 bases each). The germline CDR1 and CDR2 sequences are MDHEN and SYDVKM. This CDR3 has 15 residues. Trimming shortened V by 2 bases and J by 2 bases, and 13 bases separated the two germline ends.

About this clonotype itself: This may come from a read error, since a much larger clone is one base off. In this CDR3 the conserved last residue, phenylalanine or tryptophan, is missing, so a read error is likely. This rearrangement joins TRBV5-6 to TRBJ2-1; the D is unclear. V lost 5 bases and J lost 6, with 18 bases in between. Germline CDR1 SGHDT, CDR2 YYEEEE. CDR3 length equals 15 residues. The DNA for the CDR3 is TGTGCCAGCAGTTTCCTAGACCCCTATTCCAATGAGCAGTTCATC. Translation: CASSFLDPYSNEQFI.

A note on this clonotype: A much larger clone is a single base away; this may be a read error. The chain has TRBV6-2 or TRBV6-3 and TRBJ1-5, with D perhaps matching TRBD1 (5 bases). There are 14 residues in the CDR3. Trimming left V 8 bases short and J 7 bases short, with 18 bases between. CDR1 and CDR2 from the germline V gene are MNHEY and SVGEGT. The CDR3 bases are TGTGCCAGCTGTTTGGGGGACGTAGGACAGCCCCAGCATTTT. Residues: CASCLGDVGQPQHF.

This clonotype was seen once. A read error is likely, as this CDR3 ends without the conserved phenylalanine or tryptophan. The chain carries TRBV12-3 or TRBV12-4 and TRBJ2-1; D remains unclear. The CDR3 is 13 residues long. The V and J ends lost 5 bases and 9 bases respectively, with 14 bases between them. As DNA, the CDR3 is TGTGCCAGCAGTCCCCACACCGGCATTGAGCAGTTCATC. It encodes CASSPHTGIEQFI.

As concerns this clonotype: Because the CDR3 is missing its conserved closing phenylalanine or tryptophan, this is likely a read error. The rearrangement links TRBV29-1 to TRBJ2-7, with D perhaps TRBD1 or TRBD2 (5 bases each). The CDR3 is made up of 11 amino acids. Germline V lookup: CDR1 SQVTM, CDR2 ANQGSEA. CDR3 DNA: TGCAGCATTGAAGGGACCGCTAAGCAGTACTCC. Residues: CSIEGTAKQYS.

CDR3 sequence: CASSDGPYVHYF. CDR3 nucleotide sequence: TGTGCCAGTTCCGACGGACCATACGTGCACTACTTC. The chain carries TRBV6-1 and TRBJ2-7; no firm D call. Germline CDR1 MNHNS, CDR2 SASEGT. The CDR3 has 12 amino acids. The V end was cut by 9 bases, the J end by 13 bases, with 22 bases between.

This clonotype has ten or more counts. The chain is built from TRBV14 and TRBJ2-1; 9 nucleotides line up with TRBD2. Germline V gene lookup returns CDR1 SGHDN and CDR2 FVKESK. J lost 5 bases, V lost 3 bases, and 5 bases had no gene match. CDR3 length: 15 amino acids. The CDR3: CASSQFLAGNNEQFF. DNA for the CDR3: TGTGCCAGCAGCCAGTTCCTAGCGGGAAACAATGAGCAGTTCTTC.

V is TRBV4-1 and J is TRBJ1-4; the D gene is possibly TRBD1 (6 bases). V shed 6 bases and J shed 9 bases, with 17 bases lying between them. Per germline, CDR1 MGHRA and CDR2 YSYEKL. The CDR3 runs 14 residues. Written as DNA, the CDR3 is TGCGCCAGCAGACAGCCCAGGGGATCGAAAAAACTGTTTTTT. Protein: CASRQPRGSKKLFF.

At least ten counts were recorded for this clonotype. The V gene is TRBV10-2, the J gene TRBJ2-5, with D tentatively TRBD1 (7 bases). The V gene's germline CDR1 is WSHSY and CDR2 SAAADI. This CDR3 region has 14 residues. Deletions cut 8 bases from V and 3 bases from J, with 16 bases between. The CDR3 spells CASAGQSWKETQYF. The DNA for the CDR3 is TGCGCCAGCGCGGGACAGTCTTGGAAAGAGACCCAGTACTTC.

The CDR3 DNA follows: TGTGCCAGCAGGGTACAGGGATGCACGGCCTACGAGCAGTACTTC. Its protein product is CASRVQGCTAYEQYF. The chain is built from TRBV6-5 and TRBJ2-7; a weak D match, TRBD1 (6 bases). V shed 6 bases and J shed 2 bases, with 17 bases lying between them. Germline V lookup: CDR1 MNHEY, CDR2 SVGAGI. The CDR3 spans 15 residues.

This clonotype has a single count. The chain uses TRBV28 and TRBJ1-1, with D perhaps TRBD1 (6 bases). The CDR3 length is 16 residues. V shed 4 bases and J shed 3 bases, with 18 bases lying between them. In germline, CDR1 is MDHEN, CDR2 SYDVKM. DNA for the CDR3: TGTGCCAGCAGTTCCACGCCGGGGGCCGGGGACACTGAAGCTTTCTTT. Protein sequence: CASSSTPGAGDTEAFF.

Notes on this clonotype: This may arise from a read error, as a much more abundant clone is one base away. The gene calls are TRBV12-3 or TRBV12-4 and TRBJ1-2, with unresolved D. The CDR3 runs to 13 residues. CDR3: CASSRQGNCGYTF. CDR3 DNA: TGTGCCAGCAGCCGCCAAGGGAACTGTGGCTACACCTTC.

As to this clonotype: Germline and junction disagree at one end, which may indicate a read error. This chain uses TRBV2 with TRBJ2-5; D may be TRBD2 (5 bases). This CDR3 comprises 13 residues. Germline loops: CDR1 SNHLY, CDR2 FYNNEI. In nucleotides, the CDR3 is TGTGACAGCAGTGCCGGGGTCGAGGAGACCCAGTCCTTC. Amino acids: CDSSAGVEETQSF.

A note on this clonotype: A much larger clonotype is one base distant, so this may be a read error. The genes are TRBV12-3 or TRBV12-4 and TRBJ2-2, with D perhaps given as TRBD1 or TRBD2 (5 bases each). The CDR3 loop spans 13 amino acids. CDR3 amino acids: CASSKTATGELSF. CDR3 nucleotide sequence: TGTGCCAGCAGTAAGACAGCTACCGGGGAGCTGTCTTTT.

The chain joins TRBV6-7 to TRBJ2-2; possible D gene TRBD1, 6 bases. Being an ORF, TRBV6-7 has a function that is uncertain. V was shortened by 3 bases and J by 4 bases, with 15 bases between the two germline ends. The CDR3 is 16 amino acids. The CDR3 DNA sequence: TGTGCCAGCAGTTATTGGGAAGGGGGATTCACCGGGGAGCTGTTTTTT. It yields the protein CASSYWEGGFTGELFF.

V and J are TRBV11-2 and TRBJ1-1; 9 bases match TRBD1. The germline V gene has CDR1 SGHAT and CDR2 FQNNGV. The CDR3 totals 18 residues. The V segment lost 4 bases and the J segment 10 bases; nucleotides outside the gene matches: 22. Here the CDR3 reads CASSSPSGSRGQGGGAFF. As DNA, the CDR3 is TGTGCCAGCAGCTCTCCCAGCGGTTCCCGGGGACAGGGTGGCGGAGCTTTCTTT. The whole variable domain, filled in from reference TRBV11-2 and TRBJ1-1, reads EAGVAQSPRYKIIEKRQSVAFWCNPISGHATLYWYQQILGQGPKLLIQFQNNGVVDDSQLPKDRFSAERLKGVDSTLKIQPAKLEDSAVYLCASSSPSGSRGQGGGAFFGQGTRLTVV.

Only one count was recorded for this clonotype. One end of the junction does not line up with germline, which may come from a read error. The chain joins TRBV11-2 to TRBJ1-4; weak D call: TRBD1 (5 bases). From germline, CDR1 is SGHAT and CDR2 FQNNGV. This CDR3 has 14 residues. The CDR3 DNA follows: TGTGCCGGCAGCTTACGCAGGGATAATGAAAAGCTGTTTTTT. It encodes CAGSLRRDNEKLFF.

This clonotype showed up just once. The chain couples TRBV4-1 to TRBJ1-2; tentative D call: TRBD1 (5 bases). CDR1 and CDR2 from the germline V gene are MGHRA and YSYEKL. The CDR3 runs to 13 residues. V lost 7 bases and J 8 bases, leaving 17 bases between the germline ends. The CDR3 DNA reads TGCGCCAGCAACCGAGGAGGGGTATACGGCTACACCTTC. It specifies CASNRGGVYGYTF.

This clonotype was found many times. The gene calls are TRBV10-3 and TRBJ2-3; 9 bases match TRBD1. Per germline, CDR1 ENHRY and CDR2 SYGVKD. The junction had 3 bases not matched to a gene; V was cut back by 5 bases and J by 0 bases. The CDR3 runs 15 residues. CDR3 DNA sequence: TGTGCCATCAGTCCCGGACAGGGGAGCACAGATACGCAGTATTTT. Its protein product is CAISPGQGSTDTQYF.

Comments on this clonotype: Given a much more abundant clone one base away, this may be a read error. The chain links TRBV6-5 to TRBJ2-1; D remains unclear. The CDR3 sequence is 16 residues long. Germline values: CDR1 MNHEY, CDR2 SVGAGI. CDR3 residues: CASSRNRPPAYDEQFF. The CDR3 nucleotides read TGTGCCAGCAGTCGGAACCGACCCCCCGCCTACGATGAGCAGTTCTTC.

The V and J genes are TRBV11-2 and TRBJ2-1, with TRBD2 identical over 13 bases. Per germline, CDR1 SGHAT and CDR2 FQNNGV. The CDR3 length is 17 residues. For the CDR3, the DNA is TGTACCAACAGCTCAGGGACTAGCGGGAACTCCTACAATGAGCAGTTCTTC. Translation gives CTNSSGTSGNSYNEQFF.

A word on this clonotype: Possible read error: a much larger clone is one base away. The chain couples TRBV6-1 to TRBJ2-7, with 7 positions matching TRBD1. CDR1 MNHNS and CDR2 SASEGT come from the germline V gene. This CDR3 has 12 residues. CDR3 amino acids: CAGSSPGQEQYF. For the CDR3, the DNA is TGTGCCGGCAGTTCACCGGGACAGGAGCAGTACTTC.

Turning to this clonotype: One end of the junction is discordant with germline, which a read error may explain. This chain uses TRBV6-2 or TRBV6-3 with TRBJ1-2; D is possibly TRBD1 (6 bases). Germline-derived CDR1 and CDR2 are MNHEY and SVGEGT. This CDR3 is 16 amino acids long. The CDR3 reads CASGYSWTAPDYGYTF. The CDR3 nucleotides are TGTGCCAGCGGTTACTCGTGGACAGCGCCCGACTATGGCTACACCTTC.

Ten or more counts support this clonotype. This chain connects TRBV6-5 to TRBJ2-5; D is uncertain. The CDR3 is 15 residues long. CDR1 and CDR2 from the germline V gene are MNHEY and SVGAGI. Trimming removed 2 bases at V and 2 bases at J, with 12 bases between. CDR3 sequence (DNA): TGTGCCAGCAGTTACAGTGGACGGAATCAAGAGACCCAGTACTTC. Translated: CASSYSGRNQETQYF.